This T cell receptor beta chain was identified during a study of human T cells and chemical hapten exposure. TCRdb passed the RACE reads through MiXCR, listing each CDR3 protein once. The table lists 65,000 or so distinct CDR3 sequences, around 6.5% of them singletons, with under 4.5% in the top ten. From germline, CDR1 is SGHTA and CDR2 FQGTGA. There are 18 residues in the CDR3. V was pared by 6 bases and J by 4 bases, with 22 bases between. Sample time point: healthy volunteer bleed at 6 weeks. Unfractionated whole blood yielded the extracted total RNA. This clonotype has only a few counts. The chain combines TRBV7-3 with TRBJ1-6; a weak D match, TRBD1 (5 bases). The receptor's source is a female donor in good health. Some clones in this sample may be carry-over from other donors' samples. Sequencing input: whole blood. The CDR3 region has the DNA TGTGCCAGCAGGGGGGGGTCGGCCGTAAGCAGTTATAATTCACCCCTCCACTTT. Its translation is CASRGGSAVSSYNSPLHF.